Listed here are 30 T cell receptor beta chains from one sample, sequenced in a study of T cells in localized non-small cell lung cancer. TCRdb's table, derived via immunoSEQ multiplex PCR, lists solely in-frame clones and lacks some. The top ten hold over 20% of the sample, which has more than 20,000 clones, 75% to 90% seen once. The sample in question was PBMCs, obtained before any cancer treatment. Source of these receptors: a man aged 35 to 69 with stage II squamous cell lung carcinoma.

V and J are TRBV10-3 and TRBJ1-6, with TRBD1 identical over 7 bases. Germline trimming cut 0 bases from V and 8 bases from J; bases unmatched to any gene: 10. Germline values: CDR1 ENHRY, CDR2 SYGVKD. The CDR3 totals 17 residues. The CDR3 nucleotides are TGTGCCATCAGTGAGTCGATCCTGGACAGGCGGGATTCACCCCTCCACTTT. It is translated as CAISESILDRRDSPLHF.

The chain is built from TRBV7-8 and TRBJ2-3; no definite D call. Trimming took 3 bases from V and 4 from J, leaving 5 bases between them. CDR3 length equals 12 residues. Germline CDR1 reads SGHVS; CDR2 reads FQNEAQ. The CDR3 protein is CASSLSPDTQYF. The CDR3 DNA reads as TGTGCCAGCAGCTTGTCTCCAGATACGCAGTATTTT.

J is TRBJ2-3 and V is TRBV10-2; D not resolved. Trimming pared 3 bases from V and 0 bases from J, leaving 10 bases between. The V gene's germline CDR1 is WSHSY and CDR2 SAAADI. The CDR3 spans 15 residues. CDR3 in DNA: TGCGCCAGCAGTGAACATGACCCTAGCACAGATACGCAGTATTTT. This codes for CASSEHDPSTDTQYF.

The CDR3 region has the DNA TGTGCCAGTAGTTCCTGGCTAGGCGATGAGCAGTTCTTC. It yields the protein CASSSWLGDEQFF. The J gene is TRBJ2-1, the V gene TRBV19; D unresolved. V lost 5 bases to trimming and J lost 8 bases, with 13 bases between them. The CDR3 runs 13 residues. Per germline, CDR1 LNHDA and CDR2 SQIVND (reference sequence). The full variable domain, with the rest looked up from reference TRBV19 and TRBJ2-1, is DGGITQSPKYLFRKEGQNVTLSCEQNLNHDAMYWYRQDPGQGLRLIYYSQIVNDFQKGDIAEGYSVSREKKESFPLTVTSAQKNPTAFYLCASSSWLGDEQFFGPGTRLTVL.

This chain connects TRBV18 to TRBJ2-1; no reliable D call. Looked up from germline, CDR1 is KGHSH and CDR2 is LQKENI. This CDR3 spans 13 amino acids. The V end was cut by 0 bases, the J end by 5 bases, with 5 bases between. The CDR3 spells CASSPPENNEQFF. The DNA for the CDR3 is TGTGCCAGCTCACCACCAGAGAACAATGAGCAGTTCTTC. The variable domain in full, completed from reference TRBV18 and TRBJ2-1, reads NAGVMQNPRHLVRRRGQEARLRCSPMKGHSHVYWYRQLPEEGLKFMVYLQKENIIDESGMPKERFSAEFPKEGPSILRIQQVVRGDSAAYFCASSPPENNEQFFGPGTRLTVL.

The CDR3 reads CASSRSGFSTDTQYF. CDR3 DNA sequence: TGCGCCAGCAGCCGGAGCGGGTTTAGCACAGATACGCAGTATTTT. The chain uses TRBV4-1 and TRBJ2-3, with D possibly TRBD2 on 6 matching bases. This CDR3 spans 15 amino acids. Germline CDR1 reads MGHRA; CDR2 reads YSYEKL. Trimming left V 4 bases short and J 0 bases short, with 11 bases between.

V usage is TRBV7-2 and J usage is TRBJ1-6, with D unclear. CDR1 is SGHTA and CDR2 is FQGNSA in the germline V gene. The CDR3 length is 14 residues. V lost 3 bases to trimming and J lost 5 bases, with 8 bases between them. CDR3 in amino acids: CASSFQDDNSPLHF. The CDR3 DNA sequence: TGTGCCAGCAGCTTCCAGGATGATAATTCACCCCTCCACTTT.

This chain uses TRBV7-2 with TRBJ2-1; tentative D call: TRBD2 (6 bases). Germline values: CDR1 SGHTA, CDR2 FQGNSA. The CDR3 extends over 15 amino acids. V lost 6 bases, J lost 0 bases, and 12 bases lay in between. The CDR3, as DNA: TGTGCCAGCAGTTTTAGACTAGGCTCCTACAATGAGCAGTTCTTC. This codes for CASSFRLGSYNEQFF. Full variable domain (outside the CDR3, taken from reference TRBV7-2 and TRBJ2-1): GAGVSQSPSNKVTEKGKDVELRCDPISGHTALYWYRQSLGQGLEFLIYFQGNSAPDKSGLPSDRFSAERTGGSVSTLTIQRTQQEDSAVYLCASSFRLGSYNEQFFGPGTRLTVL.

In this sample, this clone turned up once. The chain employs TRBV9 and TRBJ1-2; 10 nucleotides agree with TRBD1. J lost 4 bases, V lost 3 bases, and 12 bases had no gene match. The length of the CDR3 is 17 residues. Per the germline V gene, CDR1 is SGDLS and CDR2 is YYNGEE. CDR3 loop: CASSAPFPGQGIYGYTF. CDR3 in DNA: TGTGCCAGCAGCGCCCCGTTCCCGGGACAGGGGATCTATGGCTACACCTTC.

This rearrangement joins TRBV30 to TRBJ1-6; D not certain. Trimming removed 1 base at V and 10 bases at J, with 11 bases between. The CDR3 is 13 residues long. Germline V gene lookup returns CDR1 GTSNPN and CDR2 SVGIG (reference sequence). In DNA, the CDR3 is TGTGCCTGGAGTGAAGTTTTAGGCTCACCCCTCCACTTT. Protein product: CAWSEVLGSPLHF.

The chain uses TRBV10-3 and TRBJ2-1; D not certain. Trimming pared 6 bases from V and 6 bases from J, leaving 9 bases between. The CDR3 is 12 residues long. Germline V lookup: CDR1 ENHRY, CDR2 SYGVKD. The CDR3 DNA follows: TGTGCCATCAGCGAAATCAGCAATGAGCAGTTCTTC. Protein: CAISEISNEQFF.

The V and J genes are TRBV2 and TRBJ2-4; 13 bases line up with TRBD2. This CDR3 comprises 14 residues. Germline-derived CDR1 and CDR2 are SNHLY and FYNNEI. V dropped 3 bases and J dropped 10; count of bases not matched to a gene: 3. CDR3 in DNA: TGTGCCAGCAGTGAGACTAGCGGGAGGCAAATTCAGTACTTC. Translated: CASSETSGRQIQYF.

The chain links TRBV5-8 to TRBJ1-2; D gene uncertain. The CDR3 sequence is 12 residues long. V was clipped by 5 bases and J by 9 bases, with 14 bases between them. Germline V gene lookup returns CDR1 SGHTS and CDR2 YDEGEE. The CDR3 DNA follows: TGTGCCAGCAGTCAGGACCAAGGGAGCTACACCTTC. Translation gives CASSQDQGSYTF.

V gene TRBV27 combines with J gene TRBJ2-1; the D is unclear. Germline V gives CDR1 MNHEY, CDR2 SMNVEV (reference sequence). The CDR3 consists of 16 residues. Between the trimmed V and J ends, which lost 5 bases and 0 bases, there was a span of 14 bases. Here the CDR3 reads CASSPQLESSYNEQFF. CDR3 nucleotide sequence: TGTGCCAGCAGTCCCCAACTGGAAAGCTCCTACAATGAGCAGTTCTTC.

There are a few counts of this clone. V and J are TRBV9 and TRBJ2-1; TRBD1 agrees at 7 bases. CDR1 is SGDLS, CDR2 YYNGEE, per germline. The length of the CDR3 is 15 residues. The J segment lost 4 bases and the V segment lost 1 base, leaving 5 bases of the junction unmatched. CDR3: CASSVYRGSYNEQFF. The CDR3 region has the DNA TGTGCCAGCAGCGTATACAGGGGTTCGTACAATGAGCAGTTCTTC.

The chain is built from TRBV27 and TRBJ2-2; a weak D match, TRBD2 (6 bases). Germline CDR1 reads MNHEY; CDR2 reads SMNVEV (reference sequence). The V gene lost 2 bases and the J gene lost 5 bases, with 12 bases spanning the gap. CDR3 length equals 15 residues. CDR3: CASSLGATSTGELFF. The CDR3 DNA reads as TGTGCCAGCAGTTTAGGGGCGACTAGTACCGGGGAGCTGTTTTTT.

This clone was detected a few times. This chain links TRBV30 with TRBJ1-1, with a possible D match to TRBD1 (6 bases). The germline gives CDR1 GTSNPN, CDR2 SVGIG (reference sequence). This CDR3 spans 13 amino acids. V was clipped by 5 bases and J by 0 bases, with 10 bases between them. CDR3 DNA: TGTGCCTGGGAACAGGGCATGAACACTGAAGCTTTCTTT. This gives the protein CAWEQGMNTEAFF.

This chain uses TRBV5-1 with TRBJ1-2, with D possibly matching TRBD1 (5 bases). V was pared by 3 bases and J by 7 bases, with 13 bases between. CDR1 and CDR2 from the germline V gene are SGHRS and YFSETQ. The CDR3 has 13 amino acids. This CDR3 is CASSWDQKSGYTF. CDR3 nucleotides: TGCGCCAGCAGCTGGGACCAAAAGAGTGGCTACACCTTC.

The V call is TRBV28, the J call TRBJ1-2; 9 positions agree with TRBD1. Losses at the gene ends were 3 bases for V and 2 bases for J; bases not matched to a gene: 13. Germline CDR1 is MDHEN and CDR2 is SYDVKM. The CDR3 extends over 18 amino acids. CDR3 nucleotides: TGTGCCAGCAGTTTTCCAACTAGGACAGGGGTGGTAAACTATGGCTACACCTTC. Encoded protein: CASSFPTRTGVVNYGYTF.

The chain couples TRBV6-5 to TRBJ1-2; possible D gene TRBD1, 5 bases. V shed 8 bases and J shed 14 bases, with 24 bases lying between them. CDR3 size: 13 residues. Germline loops: CDR1 MNHEY, CDR2 SVGAGI. CDR3: CASGQDSGSQRTF. The CDR3, as DNA: TGTGCCAGCGGGCAAGACTCAGGGTCCCAGAGGACCTTC.

V is TRBV29-1 and J is TRBJ2-7, with no clear D. The CDR3 is made up of 13 amino acids. Trimming cost V 0 bases and J 5 bases, with 11 bases left between them. The V gene's germline CDR1 is SQVTM and CDR2 ANQGSEA. The CDR3 DNA reads as TGCAGCGTTGAAGATTCCCTTAGGGACGAGCAGTACTTC. It translates to CSVEDSLRDEQYF.

The J gene is TRBJ2-5, the V gene TRBV6-1; 10 nucleotides line up with TRBD1. This CDR3 comprises 16 residues. With V trimmed by 3 bases and J by 2 bases, 6 bases remained unmatched. Germline CDR1 and CDR2: MNHNS and SASEGT. This CDR3 reads CASSERDRGLQETQYF. The CDR3 DNA follows: TGTGCCAGCAGTGAGAGGGACAGGGGTTTACAAGAGACCCAGTACTTC.

This chain links TRBV6-5 with TRBJ1-1; D ambiguous. The germline V gene encodes CDR1 MNHEY and CDR2 SVGAGI. Deletions cut 0 bases from V and 4 bases from J, with 12 bases between. This CDR3 region has 15 residues. CDR3 DNA sequence: TGTGCCAGCAGTTACTCTTTCTACCTGGGCACTGAAGCTTTCTTT. This codes for CASSYSFYLGTEAFF.

The chain uses TRBV5-4 and TRBJ2-3; 7 bases fit TRBD2. The CDR3 totals 15 residues. Germline CDR1 SGHNT, CDR2 YYREEE (reference sequence). V lost 4 bases, J lost 4 bases, and 9 bases stayed unmatched. CDR3 amino acids: CASSIGGGRADTQYF. The CDR3 coding sequence is TGTGCCAGCAGCATTGGGGGAGGGCGAGCAGATACGCAGTATTTT. The complete variable domain, with remaining parts taken from reference TRBV5-4 and TRBJ2-3, reads ETGVTQSPTHLIKTRGQQVTLRCSSQSGHNTVSWYQQALGQGPQFIFQYYREEENGRGNFPPRFSGLQFPNYSSELNVNALELDDSALYLCASSIGGGRADTQYFGPGTRLTVL.

The V gene is TRBV11-3, the J gene TRBJ2-1; 8 nucleotides align to TRBD2. Germline-derived CDR1 and CDR2 are SGHNT and YENEEA. Losses at the gene ends were 5 bases for V and 0 bases for J; bases not matched to a gene: 3. The CDR3 extends over 15 amino acids. CDR3 coding DNA: TGTGCCAGCAGCCCGGGGGGGAGCTCCTACAATGAGCAGTTCTTC. Translating gives CASSPGGSSYNEQFF.

V gene TRBV7-2 combines with J gene TRBJ1-1; 9 nucleotides align to TRBD1. The germline V gene has CDR1 SGHTA and CDR2 FQGNSA. Trimming cost V 5 bases and J 6 bases; bases outside gene matches: 10. This CDR3 comprises 15 residues. CDR3 protein: CASSQEQGARPEAFF. The CDR3 DNA reads as TGTGCCAGCAGCCAAGAACAGGGGGCGCGTCCTGAAGCTTTCTTT.

This clone was seen just once. This rearrangement joins TRBV5-8 to TRBJ2-5; D is undetermined. In germline, CDR1 is SGHTS, CDR2 YDEGEE. This CDR3 spans 12 amino acids. V lost 2 bases to trimming and J lost 5 bases, with 7 bases between them. The CDR3 nucleotides read TGTGCCAGCAGCTTACCACTGGAGACCCAGTACTTC. Its protein is CASSLPLETQYF.

The CDR3 sequence is CAGGGRTDTQYF. In nucleotides, the CDR3 is TGTGCCGGAGGCGGTCGCACAGATACGCAGTATTTT. The chain recombines TRBV6-1 with TRBJ2-3, with a possible D match to TRBD2 (5 bases). The CDR3 loop spans 12 amino acids. Trimming left V 11 bases short and J 1 base short, with 10 bases between. Germline V gene data show CDR1 as MNHNS and CDR2 as SASEGT.

This sequence joins TRBV5-1 and TRBJ2-1, with D perhaps TRBD2 (6 bases). Germline CDR1 is SGHRS and CDR2 is YFSETQ. This CDR3 comprises 15 residues. Trimming stripped 7 bases from V and 5 bases from J, with 19 bases between. As DNA, the CDR3 is TGCGCCAGCCGAACCGGGACTCAGCGGGACAATGAGCAGTTCTTC. As protein: CASRTGTQRDNEQFF.

This chain joins TRBV30 and TRBJ1-5, with TRBD1 as a possible D gene (6 bases). Germline loops: CDR1 GTSNPN, CDR2 SVGIG (reference sequence). The CDR3 consists of 22 residues. Trimming took 4 bases from V and 0 from J, leaving 34 bases between them. The chain's CDR3 is CAWIFVGGGATKHIYSNQPQHF. The CDR3 bases are TGTGCCTGGATTTTTGTGGGGGGGGGCGCGACCAAACATATATATAGCAATCAGCCCCAGCATTTT.